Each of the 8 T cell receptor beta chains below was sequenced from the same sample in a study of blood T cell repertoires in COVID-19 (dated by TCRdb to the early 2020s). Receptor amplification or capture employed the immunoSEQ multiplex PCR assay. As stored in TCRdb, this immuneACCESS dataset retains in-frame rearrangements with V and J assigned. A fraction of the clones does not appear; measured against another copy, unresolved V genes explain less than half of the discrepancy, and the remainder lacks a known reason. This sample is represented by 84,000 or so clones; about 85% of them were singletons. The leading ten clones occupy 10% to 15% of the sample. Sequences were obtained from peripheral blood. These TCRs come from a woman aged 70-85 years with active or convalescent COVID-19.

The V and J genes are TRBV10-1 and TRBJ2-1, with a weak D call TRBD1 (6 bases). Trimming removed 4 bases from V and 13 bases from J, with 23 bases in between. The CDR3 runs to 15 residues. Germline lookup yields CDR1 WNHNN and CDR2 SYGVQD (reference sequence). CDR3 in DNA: TGCGCCAGCAGTGCAACAGGGCCCCAGCTAGGACGACAGTTCTTC. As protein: CASSATGPQLGRQFF.

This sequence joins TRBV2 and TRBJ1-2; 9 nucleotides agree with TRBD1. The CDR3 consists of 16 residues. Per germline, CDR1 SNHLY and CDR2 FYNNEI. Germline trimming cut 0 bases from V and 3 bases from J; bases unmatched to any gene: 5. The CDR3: CASSEAGGQGYYGYTF. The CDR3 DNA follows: TGTGCCAGCAGTGAAGCGGGGGGACAGGGTTACTATGGCTACACCTTC.

This chain's CDR3 is CASSLGDRLNTEAFF. The CDR3 bases are TGTGCCAGCAGTTTAGGAGACAGATTGAACACTGAAGCTTTCTTT. V is TRBV27 and J is TRBJ1-1, with D maybe TRBD1 (5 bases). Trimming took 2 bases from V and 0 from J, leaving 10 bases between them. The germline V gene has CDR1 MNHEY and CDR2 SMNVEV (reference sequence). This CDR3 spans 15 amino acids.

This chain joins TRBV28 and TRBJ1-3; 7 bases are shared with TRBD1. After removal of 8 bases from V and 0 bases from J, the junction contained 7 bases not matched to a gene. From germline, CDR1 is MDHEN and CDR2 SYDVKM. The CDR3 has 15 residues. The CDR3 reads CASGGQLYSGNTIYF. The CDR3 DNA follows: TGTGCCAGCGGGGGACAGTTATACTCTGGAAACACCATATATTTT.

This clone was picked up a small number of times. CDR3 sequence: CASSELMGQGWDEQYF. The CDR3 DNA reads TGCGCCAGCAGTGAGTTAATGGGACAGGGATGGGACGAGCAGTACTTC. The chain combines TRBV10-1 with TRBJ2-7; TRBD1 matches at 9 bases. The CDR3 runs to 16 residues. CDR1 is WNHNN, CDR2 SYGVQD, per germline (reference sequence). With 1 base clipped from V and 5 bases from J, the junction kept 9 bases outside the gene matches.

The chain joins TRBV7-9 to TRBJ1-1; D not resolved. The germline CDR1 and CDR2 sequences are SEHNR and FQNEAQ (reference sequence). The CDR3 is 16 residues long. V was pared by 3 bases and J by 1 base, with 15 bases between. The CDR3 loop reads CASSFSEREPNTEAFF. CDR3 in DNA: TGTGCCAGCAGCTTTTCAGAACGGGAACCGAACACTGAAGCTTTCTTT. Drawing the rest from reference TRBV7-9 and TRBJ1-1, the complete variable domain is DTGVSQNPRHKITKRGQNVTFRCDPISEHNRLYWYRQTLGQGPEFLTYFQNEAQLEKSRLLSDRFSAERPKGSFSTLEIQRTEQGDSAMYLCASSFSEREPNTEAFFGQGTRLTVV.

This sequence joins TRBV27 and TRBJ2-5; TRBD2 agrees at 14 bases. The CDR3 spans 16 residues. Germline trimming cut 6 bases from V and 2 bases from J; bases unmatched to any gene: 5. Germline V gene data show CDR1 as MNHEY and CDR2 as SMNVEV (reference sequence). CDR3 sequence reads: CASRLGLAGGQETQYF. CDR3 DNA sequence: TGTGCCAGCAGGCTCGGACTAGCGGGGGGACAAGAGACCCAGTACTTC.

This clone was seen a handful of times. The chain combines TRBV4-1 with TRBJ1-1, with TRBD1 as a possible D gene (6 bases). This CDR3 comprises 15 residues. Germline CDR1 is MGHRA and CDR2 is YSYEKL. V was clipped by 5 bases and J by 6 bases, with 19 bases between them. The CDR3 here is CASSGWRGGKAEAFF. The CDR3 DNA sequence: TGCGCCAGCAGCGGGTGGAGGGGGGGTAAAGCTGAAGCTTTCTTT.